A single T cell receptor (beta chain) is shown here with its context. How the authors handled the data: Reference gene primers were amplified, and this amplification served to estimate nucleated cell counts. The protocol was immunoSEQ multiplex PCR, while the TCRdb copy is restricted to in-frame clones and leaves out a portion. For V, J and clone size, that table is used; D and trimming come from the DNA. The repertoire holds more than 110,000 clones, with roughly 85% as singletons. Across 20 to 25 US areas, participants ranged in age from roughly 18 to 95 years. This sample stems from a study of blood T cell repertoires in COVID-19. Across the study: There were acute and convalescent COVID-19 samples, and they came from the United States, Italy and Spain. In each case, the material was cDNA or gDNA derived from T cells, B-cell-depleted T cells, or PBMCs.

The CDR3 runs 11 residues. Trimming stripped 6 bases from V and 6 bases from J, with 8 bases between. Germline CDR1 reads MNHEY; CDR2 reads SMNVEV (reference sequence). This rearrangement joins TRBV27 to TRBJ1-1, with D perhaps matching TRBD1 (5 bases). Sequencing was carried out using PBMCs or T cells enriched from blood (not recorded which). This clonotype originated in a woman aged 50 to 60 who had recovered from COVID-19. This chain's CDR3 is CASRVGAEAFF. The CDR3 DNA follows: TGTGCCAGCAGGGTAGGGGCTGAAGCTTTCTTT.